What follows is one T cell receptor beta chain and its context. This sample stems from a study of control samples from healthy donors and cancer patients. CDR3 length: 16 residues. V gave up 5 bases and J gave up 9 bases; unmatched junction bases: 16. Germline values: CDR1 GTSNPN, CDR2 SVGIG (reference sequence). TCRdb's copy holds only in-frame clones and misses some; the assay was immunoSEQ multiplex PCR. The data contain about 130,000 clones, 75% to 95% of them singletons. Sequencing input: blood. The V call is TRBV30, the J call TRBJ1-6; 7 positions match TRBD1. The sequence derives from a man aged 35 to 55 in good health. CDR3 sequence reads: CAWGTQGVFGLSPLHF. The CDR3 bases are TGTGCCTGGGGGACCCAGGGGGTTTTCGGCCTTTCACCCCTCCACTTT.